This T cell receptor (beta chain) was found in a study of blood T cell repertoires in COVID-19. About the research overall: Samples of COVID-19 (acute and convalescent) were obtained from the United States, Italy and Spain. Nucleic acid was either cDNA or gDNA, and it came from T cells, B-cell-depleted T cells, or PBMCs.

The CDR3 is made up of 13 amino acids. The V end lost 2 bases, the J end lost 7 bases, and 9 bases lay between the germline ends. Germline V gene lookup returns CDR1 GTSNPN and CDR2 SVGIG (reference sequence). Repertoires were generated with immunoSEQ multiplex PCR, while TCRdb's copy carries only in-frame clones and drops some. Among roughly 330,000 clones, around four fifths were seen once, and the ten largest hold approximately 1.2%. Material: peripheral blood. This clonotype was obtained from a woman aged 45 to 65 with acute or convalescent COVID-19. The V call is TRBV30, the J call TRBJ1-6, with D possibly being TRBD1 (5 bases). CDR3 region: CAWSPGKNSPLHF. In DNA form, the CDR3 reads TGTGCCTGGAGTCCAGGGAAAAATTCACCCCTCCACTTT.